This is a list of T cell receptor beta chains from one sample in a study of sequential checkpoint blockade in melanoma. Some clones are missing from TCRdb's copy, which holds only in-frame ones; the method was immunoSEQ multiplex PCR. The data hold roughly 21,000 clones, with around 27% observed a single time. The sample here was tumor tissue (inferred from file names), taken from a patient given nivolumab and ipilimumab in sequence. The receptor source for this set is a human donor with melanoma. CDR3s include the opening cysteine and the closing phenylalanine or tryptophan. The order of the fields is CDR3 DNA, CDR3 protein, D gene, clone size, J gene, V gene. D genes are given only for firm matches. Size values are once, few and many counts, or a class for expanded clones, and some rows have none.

cdr3_nt: TGCGCCAGCAGCTGGACAGGGGGCAACACCGGGGAGCTGTTTTTT; cdr3_aa: CASSWTGGNTGELFF; d_call: TRBD1; clone_size: NA; j_call: TRBJ2-2; v_call: TRBV5-1
cdr3_nt: TGCGCCAGCAGCTTGGGGCGAAGTCAGGGGTACACTGAAGCTTTCTTT; cdr3_aa: CASSLGRSQGYTEAFF; d_call: NA; clone_size: once; j_call: TRBJ1-1; v_call: TRBV5-1
cdr3_nt: TGTGCCAGCAGCTTAGCGTTAGACCCCGCGAACACCGGGGAGCTGTTTTTT; cdr3_aa: CASSLALDPANTGELFF; d_call: NA; clone_size: NA; j_call: TRBJ2-2; v_call: TRBV7-5
cdr3_nt: TGTGCCAGCAGTTTACGACAGGGGATCAGTGAAAAACTGTTTTTT; cdr3_aa: CASSLRQGISEKLFF; d_call: TRBD1; clone_size: NA; j_call: TRBJ1-4; v_call: TRBV28
cdr3_nt: TGTGCCAGCAGCTCCGGGGGCCGGGATTTTGCTGAAGCTTTCTTT; cdr3_aa: CASSSGGRDFAEAFF; d_call: NA; clone_size: NA; j_call: TRBJ1-1; v_call: TRBV11-3
cdr3_nt: TGTGCCAGTAGTATAAGCCTAGCGGGACGTTACCAAGAGACCCAGTACTTC; cdr3_aa: CASSISLAGRYQETQYF; d_call: TRBD2; clone_size: NA; j_call: TRBJ2-5; v_call: TRBV19
cdr3_nt: TGTGCCAGCAGCCAGGGGGAGAGGTACCAAGAGACCCAGTACTTC; cdr3_aa: CASSQGERYQETQYF; d_call: TRBD1; clone_size: few; j_call: TRBJ2-5; v_call: TRBV11-1
cdr3_nt: TGTGCCAGCAGCTTAGGCCAGGGGAGGACGGAGACCCAGTACTTC; cdr3_aa: CASSLGQGRTETQYF; d_call: NA; clone_size: many; j_call: TRBJ2-5; v_call: TRBV11-3
cdr3_nt: TGTGCCAGCAGCCGGGGGAGAGGCCCGGGGCAAGAGACCCAGTACTTC; cdr3_aa: CASSRGRGPGQETQYF; d_call: NA; clone_size: NA; j_call: TRBJ2-5; v_call: TRBV11-3
cdr3_nt: TGTGCCAGCAGTGTTGGGGTTGATAATTCACCCCTCCACTTT; cdr3_aa: CASSVGVDNSPLHF; d_call: NA; clone_size: NA; j_call: TRBJ1-6; v_call: TRBV25-1
cdr3_nt: TGTGCCAGCAGTTACCTGACAGGGGAAACTGAAGCTTTCTTT; cdr3_aa: CASSYLTGETEAFF; d_call: TRBD1; clone_size: NA; j_call: TRBJ1-1; v_call: TRBV28
cdr3_nt: TGTGCCAGCAGTTTATCTCCTGCCAATCAGCCCCAGCATTTT; cdr3_aa: CASSLSPANQPQHF; d_call: NA; clone_size: few; j_call: TRBJ1-5; v_call: TRBV28
cdr3_nt: TGTGCCAGCTCACCAACGCCGACTACTCCCTACGAGCAGTACTTC; cdr3_aa: CASSPTPTTPYEQYF; d_call: NA; clone_size: NA; j_call: TRBJ2-7; v_call: TRBV18
cdr3_nt: TGTGCCAGCAGTTTGGCGGGGGGCCCCTATGGCTACACCTTC; cdr3_aa: CASSLAGGPYGYTF; d_call: NA; clone_size: NA; j_call: TRBJ1-2; v_call: TRBV28
cdr3_nt: TGTGCCAGCAGCCCCTCCCAACTTGCGGAAAAACTGTTTTTT; cdr3_aa: CASSPSQLAEKLFF; d_call: NA; clone_size: few; j_call: TRBJ1-4; v_call: TRBV9
cdr3_nt: TGCAGCGTTGCGGGACTAGCGGGAGGGTTTGAGCAGTTCTTC; cdr3_aa: CSVAGLAGGFEQFF; d_call: TRBD2; clone_size: NA; j_call: TRBJ2-1; v_call: TRBV29-1
cdr3_nt: TGTGCCAGCAGCGGGACAGGGAGGACTGAAGCTTTCTTT; cdr3_aa: CASSGTGRTEAFF; d_call: TRBD1; clone_size: NA; j_call: TRBJ1-1; v_call: TRBV6-8
cdr3_nt: TGTGCCAGTAGAACAGGGGGCTCAAGCAATCAGCCCCAGCATTTT; cdr3_aa: CASRTGGSSNQPQHF; d_call: TRBD1; clone_size: NA; j_call: TRBJ1-5; v_call: TRBV19
cdr3_nt: TGTGCCAGCAGTTACGCCAGGGCCACAGATACGCAGTATTTT; cdr3_aa: CASSYARATDTQYF; d_call: NA; clone_size: NA; j_call: TRBJ2-3; v_call: TRBV6-8
cdr3_nt: TGTGCCAGCAGCTTAGTTGTCATGGCAGATACGCAGTATTTT; cdr3_aa: CASSLVVMADTQYF; d_call: NA; clone_size: few; j_call: TRBJ2-3; v_call: TRBV7-5
cdr3_nt: TGTGCCTGGAGTGGGAGTAATGAGCAGTTCTTC; cdr3_aa: CAWSGSNEQFF; d_call: NA; clone_size: few; j_call: TRBJ2-1; v_call: TRBV30
cdr3_nt: TGTGCCAGCGGGGGTTCAGGGCGGTTGAACACTGAAGCTTTCTTT; cdr3_aa: CASGGSGRLNTEAFF; d_call: NA; clone_size: NA; j_call: TRBJ1-1; v_call: TRBV6-8
cdr3_nt: TGTGCCAGCTCACTCTTAGCGGGAGGGCTTGATCTTAATGAGCAGTTCTTC; cdr3_aa: CASSLLAGGLDLNEQFF; d_call: TRBD2; clone_size: NA; j_call: TRBJ2-1; v_call: TRBV18
cdr3_nt: TGTGCCAGCCGAACAGGGGGTACCTACGAGCAGTACTTC; cdr3_aa: CASRTGGTYEQYF; d_call: TRBD1; clone_size: NA; j_call: TRBJ2-7; v_call: TRBV28
cdr3_nt: TGTGCCAGCTCACCACAGGGTGCGGACGAGCAGTACTTC; cdr3_aa: CASSPQGADEQYF; d_call: NA; clone_size: NA; j_call: TRBJ2-7; v_call: TRBV18
cdr3_nt: TGTGCCAGCAGCCAACCCGGGGGGGCCTACAATGAGCAGTTCTTC; cdr3_aa: CASSQPGGAYNEQFF; d_call: TRBD2; clone_size: NA; j_call: TRBJ2-1; v_call: TRBV14
cdr3_nt: TGTGCCAGCAGTAAGGGCGGGACTGGGGCCAACGTCCTGACTTTC; cdr3_aa: CASSKGGTGANVLTF; d_call: NA; clone_size: NA; j_call: TRBJ2-6; v_call: TRBV11-3
cdr3_nt: TGTGCCAGCATCTTACTGTTAAATCGGGAGCATACCCAGTACTTC; cdr3_aa: CASILLLNREHTQYF; d_call: NA; clone_size: NA; j_call: TRBJ2-5; v_call: TRBV12-5
cdr3_nt: TGTGCCACCTCCACGGTGGGGTCGAGCTCCTACAATGAGCAGTTCTTC; cdr3_aa: CATSTVGSSSYNEQFF; d_call: NA; clone_size: NA; j_call: TRBJ2-1; v_call: TRBV15
cdr3_nt: TGTGCCAGCAGCTCCTCGGCCCAATGGACAGGGAAGTCCTACGAGCAGTACTTC; cdr3_aa: CASSSSAQWTGKSYEQYF; d_call: TRBD1; clone_size: few; j_call: TRBJ2-7; v_call: TRBV11-3
cdr3_nt: TGCGCCAGCAGCCAAGGGAAGTTGGATGAAAAACTGTTTTTT; cdr3_aa: CASSQGKLDEKLFF; d_call: NA; clone_size: NA; j_call: TRBJ1-4; v_call: TRBV23-1
cdr3_nt: TGTGCCAGCAGTTTATCAGGGGGCATCTCCGGCTACACCTTC; cdr3_aa: CASSLSGGISGYTF; d_call: TRBD1; clone_size: NA; j_call: TRBJ1-2; v_call: TRBV28
cdr3_nt: TGCGCCAGCGGCCAAAAAGGGGGACAAGAGACCCAGTACTTC; cdr3_aa: CASGQKGGQETQYF; d_call: NA; clone_size: once; j_call: TRBJ2-5; v_call: TRBV10-2
cdr3_nt: TGTGCCAGCAGTATAGGAAGCCTGGGGGCCAACGTCCTGACTTTC; cdr3_aa: CASSIGSLGANVLTF; d_call: NA; clone_size: NA; j_call: TRBJ2-6; v_call: TRBV28
cdr3_nt: TGTGCCAGCAGCTTCGGGACAAAGAATCAGCCCCAGCATTTT; cdr3_aa: CASSFGTKNQPQHF; d_call: NA; clone_size: few; j_call: TRBJ1-5; v_call: TRBV11-3
cdr3_nt: TGTGCCAGCAGCGGACGACAGGGGGCGAAGATAAACACTGAAGCTTTCTTT; cdr3_aa: CASSGRQGAKINTEAFF; d_call: TRBD1; clone_size: many; j_call: TRBJ1-1; v_call: TRBV11-3
cdr3_nt: TGTGCCAGCAGCAGACAGGGGGGCACTGAAGCTTTCTTT; cdr3_aa: CASSRQGGTEAFF; d_call: TRBD1; clone_size: NA; j_call: TRBJ1-1; v_call: TRBV6-8
cdr3_nt: TGTGCCATCAGTGAGTCACAAGATTACAATGAGCAGTTCTTC; cdr3_aa: CAISESQDYNEQFF; d_call: NA; clone_size: NA; j_call: TRBJ2-1; v_call: TRBV10-3
cdr3_nt: TGTGCCAGTAGTATAGGCACACAGGGAGATACGCAGTATTTT; cdr3_aa: CASSIGTQGDTQYF; d_call: NA; clone_size: NA; j_call: TRBJ2-3; v_call: TRBV19
cdr3_nt: TGTGCCAGTAGTATAGATAAGGAGGAGGGCTCCCGCTATGGCTACACCTTC; cdr3_aa: CASSIDKEEGSRYGYTF; d_call: NA; clone_size: NA; j_call: TRBJ1-2; v_call: TRBV19
cdr3_nt: TGTGCCAGCAGTCCCCCGAGTAGCTACGAGCAGTACTTC; cdr3_aa: CASSPPSSYEQYF; d_call: NA; clone_size: few; j_call: TRBJ2-7; v_call: TRBV28
cdr3_nt: TGTGCCAGCAGCCCTAGGCCTGCGGGACGCTACGAGCAGTACTTC; cdr3_aa: CASSPRPAGRYEQYF; d_call: NA; clone_size: NA; j_call: TRBJ2-7; v_call: TRBV11-3
cdr3_nt: TGCAGCGTTGTTTGGGAAAGCTACAATGAGCAGTTCTTC; cdr3_aa: CSVVWESYNEQFF; d_call: NA; clone_size: few; j_call: TRBJ2-1; v_call: TRBV29-1
cdr3_nt: TGTGCCAGCAGCGCGTGGACAGGGAGCGGCACTGAAGCTTTCTTT; cdr3_aa: CASSAWTGSGTEAFF; d_call: TRBD1; clone_size: many; j_call: TRBJ1-1; v_call: TRBV11-3
cdr3_nt: TGTGCCAGTAGTATAGTCGGGCTACTAGCGGGAGTGGGTAATGAGCAGTTCTTC; cdr3_aa: CASSIVGLLAGVGNEQFF; d_call: TRBD2; clone_size: NA; j_call: TRBJ2-1; v_call: TRBV19
cdr3_nt: TGTGCCAGTAAACGGGGAGGAGACAGGGTCACCGGGGAGCTGTTTTTT; cdr3_aa: CASKRGGDRVTGELFF; d_call: NA; clone_size: once; j_call: TRBJ2-2; v_call: TRBV19
cdr3_nt: TGTGCCAGCAGCAGGAACCGATACAATGAGCAGTTCTTC; cdr3_aa: CASSRNRYNEQFF; d_call: NA; clone_size: NA; j_call: TRBJ2-1; v_call: TRBV14
cdr3_nt: TGTGCCAGCAGCCAGGACCTATTCGGCTACGAGCAGTACTTC; cdr3_aa: CASSQDLFGYEQYF; d_call: NA; clone_size: NA; j_call: TRBJ2-7; v_call: TRBV7-4
cdr3_nt: TGTGCCACCATGAGCGGGGGACCTTACAATGAGCAGTTCTTC; cdr3_aa: CATMSGGPYNEQFF; d_call: TRBD2; clone_size: NA; j_call: TRBJ2-1; v_call: TRBV19
cdr3_nt: TGCGCCAGCAGCCAAACCGGGACACCGCTAGATACGCAGTATTTT; cdr3_aa: CASSQTGTPLDTQYF; d_call: NA; clone_size: NA; j_call: TRBJ2-3; v_call: TRBV5-1
cdr3_nt: TGCGCCAGCAGCTTGAGCGCTGTGGGGGACAGTCCCTACCTCTACGAGCAGTACTTC; cdr3_aa: CASSLSAVGDSPYLYEQYF; d_call: TRBD1; clone_size: once; j_call: TRBJ2-7; v_call: TRBV5-1
cdr3_nt: TGTGCCAGCAGTTACTCGACCGGGGAGGACTATGGCTACACCTTC; cdr3_aa: CASSYSTGEDYGYTF; d_call: NA; clone_size: NA; j_call: TRBJ1-2; v_call: TRBV6-8
cdr3_nt: TGTGCCTGGGTTAACCCGGGACTAGCGGGCGGCCGGAACATTCAGTACTTC; cdr3_aa: CAWVNPGLAGGRNIQYF; d_call: TRBD2; clone_size: NA; j_call: TRBJ2-4; v_call: TRBV30
cdr3_nt: TGTGCCAGCGGCCAACCCCGGCAGCCCCAGCATTTT; cdr3_aa: CASGQPRQPQHF; d_call: NA; clone_size: NA; j_call: TRBJ1-5; v_call: TRBV6-8